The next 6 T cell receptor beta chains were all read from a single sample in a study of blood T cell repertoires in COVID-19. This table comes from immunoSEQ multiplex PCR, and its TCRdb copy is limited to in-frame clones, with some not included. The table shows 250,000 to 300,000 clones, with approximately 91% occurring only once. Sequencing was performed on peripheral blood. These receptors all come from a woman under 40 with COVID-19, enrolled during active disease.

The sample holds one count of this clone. CDR3 DNA sequence: TGTGCCAGCAGTTACCAGGGGGGAAAACTGTTTTTT. Translated, it gives CASSYQGGKLFF. This rearrangement joins TRBV6-6 to TRBJ1-4; 7 bases map to TRBD1. Germline V lookup: CDR1 MNHNY, CDR2 SVGAGI (reference sequence). V lost 2 bases and J lost 10; bases outside the gene matches: 1. The CDR3 runs 12 residues.

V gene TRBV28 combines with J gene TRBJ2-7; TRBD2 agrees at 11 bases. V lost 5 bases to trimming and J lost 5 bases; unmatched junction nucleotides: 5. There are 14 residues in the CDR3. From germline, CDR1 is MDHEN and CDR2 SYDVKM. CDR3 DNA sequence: TGTGCCAGCAGTACTAGCGGGAGTCTTAACGAGCAGTACTTC. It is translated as CASSTSGSLNEQYF.

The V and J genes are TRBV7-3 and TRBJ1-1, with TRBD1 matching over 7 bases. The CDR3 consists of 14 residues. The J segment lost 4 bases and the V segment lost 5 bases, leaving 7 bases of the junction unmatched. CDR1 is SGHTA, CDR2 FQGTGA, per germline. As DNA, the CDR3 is TGTGCCAGCAGCCAAGGGGGCCCGAGCACTGAAGCTTTCTTT. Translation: CASSQGGPSTEAFF.

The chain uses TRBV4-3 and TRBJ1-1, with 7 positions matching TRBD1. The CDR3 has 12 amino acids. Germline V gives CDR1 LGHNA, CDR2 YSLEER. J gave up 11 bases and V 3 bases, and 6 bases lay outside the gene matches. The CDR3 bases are TGCGCCAGCAGCCATTCGGACAGGCAGGCTTTCTTT. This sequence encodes CASSHSDRQAFF.

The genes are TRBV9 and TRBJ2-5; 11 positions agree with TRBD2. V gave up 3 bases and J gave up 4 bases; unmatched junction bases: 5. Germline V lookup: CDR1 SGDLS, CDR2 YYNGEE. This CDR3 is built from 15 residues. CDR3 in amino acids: CASSGTSGRGETQYF. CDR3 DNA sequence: TGTGCCAGCAGCGGAACTAGCGGGAGAGGAGAGACCCAGTACTTC.

This CDR3 is CASSVAGDWRETQYF. Here the CDR3 DNA reads TGTGCCAGCAGCGTAGCCGGGGACTGGAGAGAGACCCAGTACTTC. The chain carries TRBV9 and TRBJ2-5, with a weak D call TRBD2 (6 bases). V lost 0 bases, J lost 4 bases, and 13 bases lay in between. Germline V gene data show CDR1 as SGDLS and CDR2 as YYNGEE. The CDR3 extends over 15 amino acids.